A selection of T cell receptor beta chains follows, all from one sample in a study of Ad26.COV2.S vaccination and SARS-CoV-2 variants. The assay was immunoSEQ multiplex PCR, and TCRdb's table has in-frame clones only and misses some. This repertoire shows fewer than 600,000 clones, nearly 90% found once; its top ten account for 1.5% to 2%. Sample: peripheral blood, taken in a trial of Ad26.COV2.S vaccine versus placebo. These receptors were collected from a person between 18 and 59 years old who received the Ad26.COV2.S COVID-19 vaccine or a placebo. Both conserved end residues are part of each CDR3. A D gene is named only where the DNA matches it firmly. Size is stated for part of the rows, as once, few or many counts, or as a class when the clone is expanded.

d_call	v_call	clone_size	j_call	cdr3_nt	cdr3_aa
-	TRBV5-1	-	TRBJ2-5	TGCGCCAGCAGCTTGGTTCAGGTCGGAGAGACCCAGTACTTC	CASSLVQVGETQYF
TRBD1	TRBV28	-	TRBJ1-1	TGTGCCAGCAGACAGGGGGGGATGAACACTGAAGCTTTCTTT	CASRQGGMNTEAFF
-	TRBV5-1	-	TRBJ2-3	TGCGCCAGCAGCTTGGCACCGGGAAACACAGATACGCAGTATTTT	CASSLAPGNTDTQYF
-	TRBV19	-	TRBJ1-5	TGTGCCAGTAGGGTCTCGGGGAGCAATCAGCCCCAGCATTTT	CASRVSGSNQPQHF
-	TRBV21-1	-	TRBJ2-3	TGTGCCAGCAGCAAAGATACCAGGGGGAGGGTCAAAAAAGATACGCAGTATTTT	CASSKDTRGRVKKDTQYF
TRBD1	TRBV5-1	once	TRBJ1-5	TGCGCCAGCAGCCCGGGGGACAGAACTAGCAATCAGCCCCAGCATTTT	CASSPGDRTSNQPQHF
TRBD2	TRBV11-3	-	TRBJ2-3	TGTGCCAGCAGCGAACCGACCGGGACTACACCAGATACGCAGTATTTT	CASSEPTGTTPDTQYF
-	TRBV30	-	TRBJ1-1	TGTGCCTGGAGCGCGGATAGGTTGAACACTGAAGCTTTCTTT	CAWSADRLNTEAFF
TRBD2	TRBV19	once	TRBJ2-7	TGTGCCAGTAGTGTAAGGACTAGCCCGTACGAGCAGTACTTC	CASSVRTSPYEQYF
-	TRBV9	-	TRBJ1-1	TGTGCCAGCAGCCCCGGTTTCGGGGGGGGGTCCACTGAAGCTTTCTTT	CASSPGFGGGSTEAFF
-	TRBV6-5	once	TRBJ1-2	TGTGCCAGCAGTTCCGGGACACCGGCTAACGGCGGCTACACCTTC	CASSSGTPANGGYTF
TRBD2	TRBV14	-	TRBJ2-7	TGTGCCAGCAGCCAGCGGGAGGGGTACGAGCAGTACTTC	CASSQREGYEQYF
-	TRBV9	-	TRBJ1-2	TGTGCCAGCAGCGGACGAGTGTCTGCTGGCTACACCTTC	CASSGRVSAGYTF
-	TRBV18	once	TRBJ2-7	TGTGCCAGCTCACCGGCGGGTAGGGACGGACACTACTACGAGCAGTACTTC	CASSPAGRDGHYYEQYF
TRBD1	TRBV7-9	-	TRBJ1-6	TGTGCCAGCAGCCTAACCCACCCGGGACAGGGAAATTCACCCCTCCACTTT	CASSLTHPGQGNSPLHF
TRBD2	TRBV11-2	-	TRBJ2-1	TGTGCCAGCAGCCGACTAGCTTTAATTTACAATGAGCAGTTCTTC	CASSRLALIYNEQFF
-	TRBV5-4	-	TRBJ2-1	TGTGCCAGCAGCGGGAGACAGGGACTAAGCTCCTACAATGAGCAGTTCTTC	CASSGRQGLSSYNEQFF
TRBD2	TRBV15	-	TRBJ2-7	TGTGCCACCAGCACCGGGTCAGCGGGATCCTACGAGCAGTACTTC	CATSTGSAGSYEQYF
-	TRBV7-6	-	TRBJ2-2	TGTGCCAGCCGCCCCCAGGGACATTGGAACACCGGGGAGCTGTTTTTT	CASRPQGHWNTGELFF
TRBD1	TRBV6-2/TRBV6-3	once	TRBJ2-7	TGTGCCAGCAGTTTGGGCGGGACAGGGGGCTACGAGCAGTACTTC	CASSLGGTGGYEQYF
TRBD1	TRBV5-6	-	TRBJ2-2	TGTGCCAGCAACACCTACAGGGGTACCGGGGAGCTGTTTTTT	CASNTYRGTGELFF
TRBD1	TRBV3-1/TRBV3-2	-	TRBJ1-1	TGTGCCAGCAGCCCAAATGGACAGGGTTACACTGAAGCTTTCTTT	CASSPNGQGYTEAFF
TRBD1	TRBV18	-	TRBJ2-3	TGTGCCAGCTCATCGAAGCCGGGACAGGCTAGAGATACGCAGTATTTT	CASSSKPGQARDTQYF
TRBD2	TRBV2	-	TRBJ2-1	TGTGCCAGCAGTGTGCCCCTCGAATGGGAGGGCTACAATGAGCAGTTCTTC	CASSVPLEWEGYNEQFF
TRBD1	TRBV6-5	-	TRBJ2-7	TGTGCCAGCAGTTCGGACAGGGCCTCCTACGAGCAGTACTTC	CASSSDRASYEQYF
-	TRBV11-2	-	TRBJ1-5	TGTGCCAGCAGCTTAGATAGGGATCAGCCCCAGCATTTT	CASSLDRDQPQHF
TRBD2	TRBV9	once	TRBJ2-1	TGTGCCAGCAGCGCCCCGACTAGCGGGGGGCCCTTGGAGCAGTTCTTC	CASSAPTSGGPLEQFF
-	TRBV7-6	-	TRBJ2-7	TGTGCCAGCAGCTTAGGTGACACGCTATCCTACGAGCAGTACTTC	CASSLGDTLSYEQYF
TRBD1	TRBV19	-	TRBJ1-1	TGTGCCAGTAGTTCTCAGGGGGGGTACACTGAAGCTTTCTTT	CASSSQGGYTEAFF
TRBD1	TRBV27	-	TRBJ1-6	TGTGCCAGCAGACCCGGGACAGACAATTCACCCCTCCACTTT	CASRPGTDNSPLHF
-	TRBV10-1	-	TRBJ1-2	TGCGCCAGCAGTGAGACAGCTAACTATGGCTACACCTTC	CASSETANYGYTF
-	TRBV9	-	TRBJ2-7	TGTGCCAGCAGCGGCAGGGGCGAGCAGTACTTC	CASSGRGEQYF
TRBD2	TRBV6-1	many	TRBJ2-1	TGTGCCAGCAGTGAAGTAGCGGGGGGGTACAATGAGCAGTTCTTC	CASSEVAGGYNEQFF
-	TRBV7-8	few	TRBJ1-2	TGTGCCAGCAGCGCTACTCAGGGGTCTGGCTACACCTTC	CASSATQGSGYTF
-	TRBV15	-	TRBJ2-2	TGTGCCACCAGCAGAGATAGTTGGGCAGGAAACACCGGGGAGCTGTTTTTT	CATSRDSWAGNTGELFF
-	TRBV3-1/TRBV3-2	-	TRBJ1-1	TGTGCCAGCAGCCAACGGAACCTGAACACTGAAGCTTTCTTT	CASSQRNLNTEAFF
TRBD1	TRBV15	-	TRBJ2-7	TGTGCCACCAGCAGTCCTACCCCCGGGACAGGGTACCACGAGCAGTACTTC	CATSSPTPGTGYHEQYF
TRBD1	TRBV27	-	TRBJ2-7	TGTGCCAGCAGGACGACAGGGGGCAGGCAGTACTTC	CASRTTGGRQYF
-	TRBV9	-	TRBJ1-2	TGTGCCAGCAGCGCCGGCGGGGGACGGACGGACTATGGCTACACCTTC	CASSAGGGRTDYGYTF
-	TRBV2	once	TRBJ1-4	TGTGCCAACCGGACAGCGACTAATGAAAAACTGTTTTTT	CANRTATNEKLFF
-	TRBV18	once	TRBJ1-2	TGTGCCAGCTCACATCTCGACAGGACAAACGACTATGGCTACACCTTC	CASSHLDRTNDYGYTF
-	TRBV5-1	once	TRBJ1-4	TGCGCCAGCAGCTTTATGGGCAGGGGAAGAGAAAAACTGTTTTTT	CASSFMGRGREKLFF
TRBD2	TRBV18	-	TRBJ2-7	TGTGCCAGCTCAGGAGCGGGGCGCTCCTACGAGCAGTACTTC	CASSGAGRSYEQYF
TRBD1	TRBV11-3	-	TRBJ2-2	TGTGCCAGCAGCTTAGGTTCGACAGGGGGCGGCGGGGAGCTGTTTTTT	CASSLGSTGGGGELFF
-	TRBV28	-	TRBJ2-7	TGTGCCAGCAGCCAAAGACTTACCTCTAAGCAGTACTTC	CASSQRLTSKQYF
-	TRBV6-5	-	TRBJ1-2	TGTGCCAGCAGGTCTCCGGGCGGGATAGGCTACACCTTC	CASRSPGGIGYTF
-	TRBV25-1	-	TRBJ1-5	TGTGCCAGCAGTGTGGGAATGGGCAATCAGCCCCAGCATTTT	CASSVGMGNQPQHF
-	TRBV27	once	TRBJ1-4	TGTGCCAGCAAGCACAGGGCTCGGCGGGCAACTAATGAAAAACTGTTTTTT	CASKHRARRATNEKLFF
-	TRBV5-8	-	TRBJ2-4	TGTGCCAGCAGCCCCATAGTCGCGGCCAAAAACATTCAGTACTTC	CASSPIVAAKNIQYF
-	TRBV5-1	-	TRBJ1-2	TGCGCCAGCAGCACGACGCCGGGCCTCGGGACCCACTACACCTTC	CASSTTPGLGTHYTF
TRBD2	TRBV3-1/TRBV3-2	-	TRBJ2-7	TGTGCCAGCAGCCAAGTAGCGGGGACCCCCTACGAGCAGTACTTC	CASSQVAGTPYEQYF
-	TRBV9	-	TRBJ2-1	TGTGCCAGCAGCACCTCGGGAGTCTCATCCAATGAGCAGTTCTTC	CASSTSGVSSNEQFF
TRBD2	TRBV7-8	-	TRBJ2-7	TGTGCCAGCAGCTTCGGACTAGCGGGGGGGCGCGAGCAGTACTTC	CASSFGLAGGREQYF